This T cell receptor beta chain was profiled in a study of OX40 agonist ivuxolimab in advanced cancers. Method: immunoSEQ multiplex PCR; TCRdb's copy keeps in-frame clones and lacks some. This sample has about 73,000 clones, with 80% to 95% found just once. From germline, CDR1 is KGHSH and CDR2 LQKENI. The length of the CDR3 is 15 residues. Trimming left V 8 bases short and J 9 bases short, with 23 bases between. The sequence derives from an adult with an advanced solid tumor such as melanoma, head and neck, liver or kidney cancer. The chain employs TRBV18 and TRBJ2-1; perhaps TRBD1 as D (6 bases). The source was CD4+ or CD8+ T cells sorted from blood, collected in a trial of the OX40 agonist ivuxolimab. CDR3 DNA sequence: TGTGCCAGCGCCCAGGGGCAGTCGGGCATACGTGAGCAGTTCTTC. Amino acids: CASAQGQSGIREQFF.